This TCR beta chain was observed in a study of CD8 T cells in Susac syndrome. The CDR3 has 14 amino acids. V dropped 5 bases and J dropped 8 bases, with 21 bases sitting between them. From germline, CDR1 is DFQATT and CDR2 SNEGSKA (reference sequence). cDNA came from around 0.54 to 1 ug RNA primed by random hexamers. TCRdb used MiXCR to reprocess the immunoSEQ multiplex PCR reads, holding one entry per CDR3 protein. The data contain 150,000 to 200,000 distinct CDR3 sequences, 85% to 95% of them singletons. With regard to this clonotype: As the CDR3 is not closed by the conserved phenylalanine or tryptophan, this likely results from a read error.

The chain couples TRBV20-1 to TRBJ1-2, with D tentatively TRBD1 (5 bases). Sequencing was done on a sample of CD4+ T cells from PBMCs. This clonotype originated in a human donor with Susac syndrome. The CDR3 loop is CSAPGGWGELGYTL. In nucleotides, the CDR3 is TGCAGTGCTCCTGGGGGGTGGGGGGAGTTGGGCTACACCCTC.